Listed below are T cell receptor beta chains from one sample, sequenced in a study of cytomegalovirus exposure and HLA in healthy donors. Sequencing was performed with immunoSEQ multiplex PCR; in TCRdb, only in-frame clones are kept and a portion is missing. The data hold tens of thousands of clones, with roughly 80% observed a single time. Sequencing was carried out using PBMCs. These TCRs come from a man in his forties or fifties in good health and CMV-seronegative. Each CDR3 is given with its conserved first and last residue. D genes are given only for firm matches.

v_gene: TRBV7-6
d_gene: TRBD1
j_gene: TRBJ1-4
CDR3aa: CASSPGTGKKGTEKLFF

v_gene: TRBV2
d_gene: .
j_gene: TRBJ1-4
CDR3aa: CASSEASWPVNEKLFF

v_gene: TRBV19
d_gene: .
j_gene: TRBJ2-2
CDR3aa: CASNIRNTGELFF

v_gene: TRBV7-2
d_gene: TRBD1
j_gene: TRBJ2-7
CDR3aa: CASSLRSIGQGDRAQYF

v_gene: TRBV7-3
d_gene: TRBD1
j_gene: TRBJ2-3
CDR3aa: CASSLRGGQGGTQYF

v_gene: TRBV5-1
d_gene: TRBD1
j_gene: TRBJ2-1
CDR3aa: CASSLGQGVSYNEQFF

v_gene: TRBV27
d_gene: TRBD1
j_gene: TRBJ2-2
CDR3aa: CASSLWGQGYTGELFF

v_gene: TRBV10-1
d_gene: .
j_gene: TRBJ2-2
CDR3aa: CASSEAGVGTGELFF

v_gene: TRBV5-4
d_gene: .
j_gene: TRBJ1-5
CDR3aa: CASSPDRNQPQHF

v_gene: TRBV7-9
d_gene: .
j_gene: TRBJ2-7
CDR3aa: CASSGRLVRSYEQYF

v_gene: TRBV5-1
d_gene: .
j_gene: TRBJ2-7
CDR3aa: CASSLSGQGDFEQYF

v_gene: TRBV5-6
d_gene: .
j_gene: TRBJ1-1
CDR3aa: CASSLAARGNTEAFF

v_gene: TRBV6-1
d_gene: .
j_gene: TRBJ2-7
CDR3aa: CASSEALRQVMGQYF

v_gene: TRBV30
d_gene: TRBD2
j_gene: TRBJ2-1
CDR3aa: CAWSSKGLAGGEQFF

v_gene: TRBV29-1
d_gene: TRBD1
j_gene: TRBJ2-7
CDR3aa: CSGDRDPYEQYF

v_gene: TRBV9
d_gene: .
j_gene: TRBJ1-2
CDR3aa: CASSPTKGHQGAF

v_gene: TRBV28
d_gene: TRBD1
j_gene: TRBJ1-5
CDR3aa: CASSLYSRGRDQPQHF

v_gene: TRBV2
d_gene: TRBD1
j_gene: TRBJ2-7
CDR3aa: CASTEDRGRGEQYF

v_gene: TRBV19
d_gene: .
j_gene: TRBJ2-7
CDR3aa: CASSTPRQRPYEQYF

v_gene: TRBV29-1
d_gene: TRBD2
j_gene: TRBJ2-5
CDR3aa: CMTSGWYQETQYF

v_gene: TRBV25-1
d_gene: .
j_gene: TRBJ1-6
CDR3aa: CASSRFDSYNSPLHF

v_gene: TRBV27
d_gene: .
j_gene: TRBJ2-7
CDR3aa: CASSFSGPYEQYF

v_gene: TRBV23-1
d_gene: .
j_gene: TRBJ1-5
CDR3aa: CASRRQTRRFPSNQPQHF

v_gene: TRBV11-2
d_gene: TRBD1
j_gene: TRBJ1-2
CDR3aa: CASSLNSGGSGYGYTF

v_gene: TRBV5-1
d_gene: TRBD1
j_gene: TRBJ2-7
CDR3aa: CASSSGQGYYEQYF

v_gene: TRBV6-5
d_gene: TRBD1
j_gene: TRBJ1-1
CDR3aa: CASSDRVMGTEAFF

v_gene: TRBV10-1
d_gene: .
j_gene: TRBJ1-6
CDR3aa: CASSVADNSPLHF

v_gene: TRBV19
d_gene: TRBD2
j_gene: TRBJ2-7
CDR3aa: CASQTSGGKYEQYF

v_gene: TRBV29-1
d_gene: TRBD1
j_gene: TRBJ1-2
CDR3aa: CSVGGTGGASGYGYTF

v_gene: TRBV5-4
d_gene: TRBD1
j_gene: TRBJ2-7
CDR3aa: CASSLDRGRRYEQYF

v_gene: TRBV19
d_gene: TRBD2
j_gene: TRBJ2-7
CDR3aa: CASKAGAGYEQYF

v_gene: TRBV14
d_gene: TRBD2
j_gene: TRBJ2-5
CDR3aa: CASSPLLAEETQYF

v_gene: TRBV10-1
d_gene: .
j_gene: TRBJ1-2
CDR3aa: CASSESAGDGYTF

v_gene: TRBV19
d_gene: TRBD1
j_gene: TRBJ1-2
CDR3aa: CASTRGQNYGYTF

v_gene: TRBV15
d_gene: TRBD1
j_gene: TRBJ2-5
CDR3aa: CATSGGRGRETQYF

v_gene: TRBV6-6
d_gene: TRBD1
j_gene: TRBJ1-2
CDR3aa: CASSLRTGLRGYTF

v_gene: TRBV28
d_gene: TRBD1
j_gene: TRBJ1-5
CDR3aa: CASNGDRRQPQHF

v_gene: TRBV4-1
d_gene: TRBD1
j_gene: TRBJ1-2
CDR3aa: CASSHAGQGGPTNYGYTF

v_gene: TRBV19
d_gene: TRBD1
j_gene: TRBJ2-3
CDR3aa: CASSIGTGGADTQYF

v_gene: TRBV7-9
d_gene: .
j_gene: TRBJ1-2
CDR3aa: CASSLGVAAGRVGYTF